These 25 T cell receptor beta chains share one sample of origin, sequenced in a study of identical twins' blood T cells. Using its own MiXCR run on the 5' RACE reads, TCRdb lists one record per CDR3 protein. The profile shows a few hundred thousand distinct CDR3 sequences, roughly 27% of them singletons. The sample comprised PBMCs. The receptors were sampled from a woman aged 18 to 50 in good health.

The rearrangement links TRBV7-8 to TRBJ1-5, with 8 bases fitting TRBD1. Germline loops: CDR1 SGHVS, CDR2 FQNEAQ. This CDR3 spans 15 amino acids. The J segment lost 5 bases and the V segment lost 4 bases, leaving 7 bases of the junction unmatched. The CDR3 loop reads CASSSFGQGYQPQHF. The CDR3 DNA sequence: TGTGCCAGCAGCTCTTTCGGACAGGGATATCAGCCCCAGCATTTT.

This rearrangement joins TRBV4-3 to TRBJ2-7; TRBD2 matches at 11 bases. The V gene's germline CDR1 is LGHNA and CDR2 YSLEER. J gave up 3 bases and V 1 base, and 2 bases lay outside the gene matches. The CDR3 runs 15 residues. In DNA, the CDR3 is TGCGCCAGCAGCCAAGTTACTAGCGGGAGCTACGAGCAGTACTTC. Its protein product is CASSQVTSGSYEQYF.

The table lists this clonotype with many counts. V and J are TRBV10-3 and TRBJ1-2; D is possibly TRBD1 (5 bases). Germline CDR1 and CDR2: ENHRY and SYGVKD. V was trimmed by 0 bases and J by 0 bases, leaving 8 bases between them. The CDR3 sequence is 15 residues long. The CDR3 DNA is TGTGCCATCAGTGAGTCGGGCAGGGCTAACTATGGCTACACCTTC. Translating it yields CAISESGRANYGYTF.

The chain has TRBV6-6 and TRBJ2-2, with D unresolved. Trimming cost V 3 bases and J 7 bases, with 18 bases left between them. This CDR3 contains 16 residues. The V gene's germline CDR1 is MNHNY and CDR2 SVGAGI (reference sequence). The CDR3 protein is CASSYSSRQVDGELFF. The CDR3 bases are TGTGCCAGCAGTTATTCTTCGCGACAAGTGGACGGGGAGCTGTTTTTT.

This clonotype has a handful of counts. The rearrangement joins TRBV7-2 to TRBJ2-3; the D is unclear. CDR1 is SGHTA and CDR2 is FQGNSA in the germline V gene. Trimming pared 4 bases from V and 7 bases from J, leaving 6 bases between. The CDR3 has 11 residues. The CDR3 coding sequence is TGTGCCAGCAGCTACGACAATACGCAGTATTTT. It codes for CASSYDNTQYF.

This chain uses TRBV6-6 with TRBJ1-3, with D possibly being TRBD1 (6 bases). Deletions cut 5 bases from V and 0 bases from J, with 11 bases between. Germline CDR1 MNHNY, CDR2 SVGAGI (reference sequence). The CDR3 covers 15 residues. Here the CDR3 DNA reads TGTGCCAGCAGTGCATGGACAGCCTCTGGAAACACCATATATTTT. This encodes CASSAWTASGNTIYF.

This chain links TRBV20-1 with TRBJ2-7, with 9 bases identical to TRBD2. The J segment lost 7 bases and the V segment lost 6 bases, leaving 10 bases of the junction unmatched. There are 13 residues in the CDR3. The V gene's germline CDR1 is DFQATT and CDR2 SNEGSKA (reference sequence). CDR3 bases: TGCAGTGCAATAGGCGGGGGGGCGGAAGAGCAGTACTTC. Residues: CSAIGGGAEEQYF.

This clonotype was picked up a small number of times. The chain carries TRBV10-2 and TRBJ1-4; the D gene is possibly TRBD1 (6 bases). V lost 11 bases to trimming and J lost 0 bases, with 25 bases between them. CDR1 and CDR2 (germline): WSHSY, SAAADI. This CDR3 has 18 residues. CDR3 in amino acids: CAGWPGHRFSATNEKLFF. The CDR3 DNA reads TGCGCCGGTTGGCCGGGACACCGCTTCTCTGCAACTAATGAAAAACTGTTTTTT.

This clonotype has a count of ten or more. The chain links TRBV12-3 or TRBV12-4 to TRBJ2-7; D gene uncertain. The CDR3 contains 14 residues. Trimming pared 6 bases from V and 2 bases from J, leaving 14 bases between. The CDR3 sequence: CASSYQLGTYEQYF. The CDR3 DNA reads TGTGCCAGCAGCTACCAACTTGGGACCTACGAGCAGTACTTC.

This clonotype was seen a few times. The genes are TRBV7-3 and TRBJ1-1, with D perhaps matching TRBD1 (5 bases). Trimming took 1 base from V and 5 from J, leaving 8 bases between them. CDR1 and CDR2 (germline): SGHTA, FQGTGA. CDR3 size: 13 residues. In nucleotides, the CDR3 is TGTGCCAGCAGCTTAAGGGGGAGGACTGAAGCTTTCTTT. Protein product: CASSLRGRTEAFF.

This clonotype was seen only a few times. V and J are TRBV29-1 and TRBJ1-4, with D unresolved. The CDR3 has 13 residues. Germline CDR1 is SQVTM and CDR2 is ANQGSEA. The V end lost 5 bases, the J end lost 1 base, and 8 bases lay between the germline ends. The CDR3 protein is CSVSRLTNEKLFF. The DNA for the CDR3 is TGCAGCGTTTCAAGGTTAACTAATGAAAAACTGTTTTTT.

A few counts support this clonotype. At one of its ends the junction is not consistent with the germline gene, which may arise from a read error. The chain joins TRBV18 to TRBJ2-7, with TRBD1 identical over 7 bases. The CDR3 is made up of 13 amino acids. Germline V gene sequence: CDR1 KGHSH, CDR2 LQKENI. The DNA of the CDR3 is TGTGCCAGCTCAGAGGGACAGACCTACGAGAAGTACTTC. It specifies CASSEGQTYEKYF.

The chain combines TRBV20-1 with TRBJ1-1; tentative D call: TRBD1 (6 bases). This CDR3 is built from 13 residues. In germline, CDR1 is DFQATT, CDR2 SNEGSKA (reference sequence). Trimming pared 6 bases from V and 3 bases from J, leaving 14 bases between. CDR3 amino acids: CSAPGVGDTEAFF. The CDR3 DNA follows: TGCAGTGCCCCAGGGGTGGGGGACACTGAAGCTTTCTTT.

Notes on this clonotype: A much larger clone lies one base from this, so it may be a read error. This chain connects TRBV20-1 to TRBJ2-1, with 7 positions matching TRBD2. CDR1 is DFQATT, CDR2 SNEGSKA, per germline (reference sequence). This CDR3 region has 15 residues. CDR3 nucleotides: TGCAGTGCCTCCTATCCTGGCGGGAGATACAATGAGCATTTCTTC. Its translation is CSASYPGGRYNEHFF.

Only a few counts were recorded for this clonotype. The chain's CDR3 is CSAPKQGTNEKLFF. The CDR3 nucleotides are TGCAGTGCTCCTAAGCAGGGAACTAATGAAAAACTGTTTTTT. The chain carries TRBV20-1 and TRBJ1-4; D is possibly TRBD1 (5 bases). The germline V gene has CDR1 DFQATT and CDR2 SNEGSKA (reference sequence). V was pared by 5 bases and J by 1 base, with 11 bases between. The CDR3 is 14 amino acids.

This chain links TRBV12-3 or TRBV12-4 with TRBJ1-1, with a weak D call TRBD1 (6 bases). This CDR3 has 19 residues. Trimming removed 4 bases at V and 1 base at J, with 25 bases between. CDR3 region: CASSYLSFTGLKRNTEAFF. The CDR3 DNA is TGTGCCAGCAGTTACCTATCCTTTACAGGGTTGAAGAGGAACACTGAAGCTTTCTTT.

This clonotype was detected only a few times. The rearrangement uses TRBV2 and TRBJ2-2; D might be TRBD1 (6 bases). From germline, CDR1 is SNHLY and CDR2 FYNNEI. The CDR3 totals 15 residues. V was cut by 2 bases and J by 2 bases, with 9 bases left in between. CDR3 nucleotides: TGTGCCAGCAGTGAATTCGGGACAAACACCGGGGAGCTGTTTTTT. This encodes CASSEFGTNTGELFF.

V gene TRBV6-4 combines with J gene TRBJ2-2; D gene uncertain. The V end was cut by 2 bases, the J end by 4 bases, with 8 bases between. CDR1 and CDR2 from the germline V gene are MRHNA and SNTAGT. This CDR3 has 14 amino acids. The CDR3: CASSDEISTGELFF. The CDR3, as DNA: TGTGCCAGCAGTGACGAGATAAGCACCGGGGAGCTGTTTTTT.

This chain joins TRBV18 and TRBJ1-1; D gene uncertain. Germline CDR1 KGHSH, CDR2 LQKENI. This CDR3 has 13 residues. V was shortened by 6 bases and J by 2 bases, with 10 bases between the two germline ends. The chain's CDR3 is CASSSADNTEAFF. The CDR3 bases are TGTGCCAGCTCCAGCGCAGATAACACTGAAGCTTTCTTT.

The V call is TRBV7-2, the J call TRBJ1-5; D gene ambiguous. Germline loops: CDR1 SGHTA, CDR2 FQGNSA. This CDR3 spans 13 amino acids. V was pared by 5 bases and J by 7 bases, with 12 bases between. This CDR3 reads CASSPEVGQPQHF. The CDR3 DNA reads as TGTGCCAGCAGCCCTGAAGTAGGGCAGCCCCAGCATTTT.

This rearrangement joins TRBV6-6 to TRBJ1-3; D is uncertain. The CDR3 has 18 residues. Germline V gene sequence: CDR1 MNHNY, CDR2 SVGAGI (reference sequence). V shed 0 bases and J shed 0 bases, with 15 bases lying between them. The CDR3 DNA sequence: TGTGCCAGCAGTTACTCGATCCCCCTCCTTGCCTCTGGAAACACCATATATTTT. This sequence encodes CASSYSIPLLASGNTIYF.

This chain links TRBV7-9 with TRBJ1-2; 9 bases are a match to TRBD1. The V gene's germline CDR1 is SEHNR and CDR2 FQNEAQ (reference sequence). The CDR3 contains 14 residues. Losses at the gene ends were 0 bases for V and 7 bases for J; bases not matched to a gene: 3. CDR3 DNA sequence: TGTGCCAGCAGCTTAGCGGCGACAGGGGGTGGCTACACCTTC. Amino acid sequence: CASSLAATGGGYTF.

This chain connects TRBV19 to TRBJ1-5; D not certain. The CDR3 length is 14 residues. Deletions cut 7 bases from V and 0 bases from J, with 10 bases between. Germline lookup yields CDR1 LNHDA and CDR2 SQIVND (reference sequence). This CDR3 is CASMWRFSNQPQHF. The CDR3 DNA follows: TGTGCCAGTATGTGGAGATTTAGCAATCAGCCCCAGCATTTT.

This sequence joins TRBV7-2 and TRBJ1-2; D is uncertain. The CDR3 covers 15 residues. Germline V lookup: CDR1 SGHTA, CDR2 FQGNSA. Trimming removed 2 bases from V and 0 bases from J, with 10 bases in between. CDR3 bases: TGTGCCAGCAGCTTACGTGGGCAGACTAACTATGGCTACACCTTC. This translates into CASSLRGQTNYGYTF.

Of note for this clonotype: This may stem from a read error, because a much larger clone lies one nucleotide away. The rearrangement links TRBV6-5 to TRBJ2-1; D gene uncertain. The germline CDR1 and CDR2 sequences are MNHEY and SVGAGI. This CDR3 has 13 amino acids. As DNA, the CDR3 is TGTGCCAACAGTTTCGGACGATCAAATGAGCAGTTCTTC. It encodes CANSFGRSNEQFF.